This T cell receptor (beta chain) was recovered during a study of blood T cell repertoires in COVID-19. TCRdb's table, derived via immunoSEQ multiplex PCR, lists solely in-frame clones and lacks some. The sample has over 250,000 clones, about 88% seen once. The CDR3 contains 14 residues. The V end was cut by 5 bases, the J end by 7 bases, with 17 bases between. The germline gives CDR1 LGHDT, CDR2 YNNKEL (reference sequence). This clonotype was sampled from a man between 60 and 70 years old who had recovered from COVID-19. This chain joins TRBV3-1 (or the pseudogene TRBV3-2) and TRBJ1-2; D ambiguous. The source material was peripheral blood. In nucleotides, the CDR3 is TGTGCCAGCAGCGCCCGGGGAGGAATGAGTGGCTACACCTTC. It codes for CASSARGGMSGYTF.